This TCR beta chain appears in the sequencing data of a study of breast tumors, draining lymph nodes, adjacent tissues. The trim removed 0 bases at V and 4 bases at J, leaving 2 bases unmatched. CDR1 and CDR2 (germline): SGDLS, YYNGEE. This CDR3 region has 14 residues. Each CDR3 protein is one row after TCRdb ran MiXCR on the multiplex PCR reads. In the table there are about 15,000 distinct CDR3 sequences, 40% to 60% of which are singletons. The chain employs TRBV9 and TRBJ2-3; TRBD1 matches 7 bases. This receptor was identified in a female donor with breast cancer. Some clones in this sample may be carry-over from other donors' samples. The sequencing sample was made of tumor-adjacent breast tissue. The CDR3 bases are TGTGCCAGCAGCGTAGGGCAGGGGGCAGATACGCAGTATTTT. Its translation is CASSVGQGADTQYF.